The rows below give T cell receptor beta chains drawn from one sample of a study of blood T cell repertoires in COVID-19. Assay used: immunoSEQ multiplex PCR; TCRdb lists only in-frame clones, some missing. The repertoire includes over 300,000 clones, 86% of them detected once, and around 1.5% sits in the top ten. Material for sequencing was peripheral blood. The receptors originated from a woman between 50 and 59 years old with acute or convalescent COVID-19. CDR3s include the opening cysteine and the closing phenylalanine or tryptophan. Fields, in order: V gene, D gene, J gene, clone size, CDR3 DNA, CDR3 protein. A D gene is named only where the DNA matches it firmly. The size of a clone is reported for some rows only, either as once, few or many, or as a class for expanded clones.

TRBV2	TRBD1	TRBJ2-1	-	TGTGCCAGCCAAACCGGGACAGGGACCAAGCAGTTCTTC	CASQTGTGTKQFF
TRBV5-4	-	TRBJ2-7	-	TGTGCCAGCAGCTTTGAAATTGGGGGCGGGAGCGAGCAGTACTTC	CASSFEIGGGSEQYF
TRBV19	TRBD2	TRBJ2-3	-	TGTGCCAGTAGTAGGGGACTAGGAGCAGATACGCAGTATTTT	CASSRGLGADTQYF
TRBV5-1	TRBD1	TRBJ2-7	few	TGCGCCAGCAGCTTGGGTTCAGGGGGCTCCTACGAGCAGTACTTC	CASSLGSGGSYEQYF
TRBV7-8	-	TRBJ2-5	-	TGTGCCAGCAGCTCCCGACAGACCCAAGAGACCCAGTACTTC	CASSSRQTQETQYF
TRBV3-1/TRBV3-2	-	TRBJ1-1	-	TGTGCCAGCAGCCGCCACCTCGCCACAGGCCTGAACACTGAAGCTTTCTTT	CASSRHLATGLNTEAFF
TRBV7-8	-	TRBJ2-1	-	TGTGCCAGCAGCGGGCGCTCGCGAGAGCAGTTCTTC	CASSGRSREQFF
TRBV4-1	-	TRBJ2-3	-	TGCGCCAGCAGCCAAGCGTCGTGGGCCCTGGGTTTGGATACGCAGTATTTT	CASSQASWALGLDTQYF
TRBV28	-	TRBJ1-5	-	TGTGCCAGCAGCCCCCGACGGGGGGGCAGGCCCCAGCATTTT	CASSPRRGGRPQHF
TRBV28	TRBD2	TRBJ2-1	-	TGTGCCAGCAGCCTAATACTCGGACTAGCGGGGAAGAGCTCCTACAATGAGCAGTTCTTC	CASSLILGLAGKSSYNEQFF
TRBV6-5	-	TRBJ2-3	-	TGTGCCACCCAGGGGGGAAGGGGCACAGATACGCAGTATTTT	CATQGGRGTDTQYF
TRBV6-5	TRBD2	TRBJ2-3	-	TGTGCCAGCAGTTGGGGAAGCGGGAGGGAAACAGATACGCAGTATTTT	CASSWGSGRETDTQYF
TRBV7-2	-	TRBJ1-1	-	TGTGCCAGCAGCTTAGGGACAAGCACTGAAGCTTTCTTT	CASSLGTSTEAFF
TRBV9	-	TRBJ1-4	-	TGTGCCAGCAGCGTAGTTCCCTCTAATGAAAAACTGTTTTTT	CASSVVPSNEKLFF
TRBV18	TRBD2	TRBJ2-1	-	TGTGCCAGCTCACCACCGGGTTCAGCGGGACGCAATGAGCAGTTCTTC	CASSPPGSAGRNEQFF
TRBV19	-	TRBJ2-7	-	TGTGCCAGTAGTATACGGGTCGGTAACTACGAGCAGTACTTC	CASSIRVGNYEQYF
TRBV2	-	TRBJ1-2	-	TGTGCCAGCAGTGGTCTCCAGGGAAACTATGGCTACACCTTC	CASSGLQGNYGYTF
TRBV7-9	-	TRBJ2-7	-	TGTGCCAGCAGCTTCCCAGGAGGCTACGAGCAGTACTTC	CASSFPGGYEQYF
TRBV4-1	-	TRBJ2-2	-	TGCGCCAGCAGCCAAGATGCAGGGTGGACCGGGGAGCTGTTTTTT	CASSQDAGWTGELFF
TRBV12-3/TRBV12-4	-	TRBJ2-3	-	TGTGCCAGCATCGAGTCAGGTAGTGTGGCGCAGTATTTT	CASIESGSVAQYF
TRBV5-1	TRBD2	TRBJ2-1	-	TGCGCCAGCAGCGAGGGCCTAGCGGGAGGAATGGATGAGCAGTTCTTC	CASSEGLAGGMDEQFF
TRBV6-5	-	TRBJ2-7	-	TGTGCCAGCAGCCACACACAGGGTTACGAGCAGTACTTC	CASSHTQGYEQYF
TRBV6-1	TRBD1	TRBJ2-7	-	TGTGCCAGCAGTGAAGGTAGGGGACACAGGGGGCTGTACGAGCAGTACTTC	CASSEGRGHRGLYEQYF
TRBV7-8	TRBD2	TRBJ2-1	-	TGTGCCAGCAGCTCTTATTACGCTCTAGCGGGAGGCCGGCCGACCCACAATGAGCAGTTCTTC	CASSSYYALAGGRPTHNEQFF
TRBV15	-	TRBJ2-3	once	TGTGCCACCAGCTTGAGCGGCACAGATACGCAGTATTTT	CATSLSGTDTQYF
TRBV30	-	TRBJ2-1	-	TGTGCCTGGGGCGGGACAGCCAATGAGCAGTTCTTC	CAWGGTANEQFF
TRBV29-1	-	TRBJ1-2	-	TGCAGCGTTCGACAGGAATCAAACTATGGCTACACCTTC	CSVRQESNYGYTF
TRBV9	-	TRBJ1-3	-	TGTGCCAGCAGCGTAGGAGAACGCGGAAACACCATATATTTT	CASSVGERGNTIYF
TRBV11-2	TRBD1	TRBJ1-5	-	TGTGCCAGCAGCCCGAACAGGGGGGGGAATCAGCCCCAGCATTTT	CASSPNRGGNQPQHF
TRBV18	-	TRBJ1-2	-	TGTGCCAGCTCACCAGGAGATGGCTACACCTTC	CASSPGDGYTF
TRBV2	-	TRBJ1-6	-	TGTGCCAGCAGTGACAGGGCACGGTCACCCCTCCACTTT	CASSDRARSPLHF
TRBV30	TRBD2	TRBJ2-1	-	TGTGCCTGGAGTATTAGCGGGAGGGCCGGTGAGCAGTTCTTC	CAWSISGRAGEQFF
TRBV7-2	TRBD2	TRBJ2-7	-	TGTGCCAGCAGCCGTCCAAGGGGGACTAGGACCTACGAGCAGTACTTC	CASSRPRGTRTYEQYF
TRBV27	TRBD2	TRBJ2-2	-	TGTGCCAGCAGTTTATCCCTAGCGGGAGGGCCCGGCGGGGAGCTGTTTTTT	CASSLSLAGGPGGELFF
TRBV10-3	TRBD1	TRBJ2-5	-	TGTGCCATCAGCAGACAGGGTCAAGAGACCCAGTACTTC	CAISRQGQETQYF
TRBV19	TRBD2	TRBJ2-3	-	TGTGCCAGTAGTATCTCTAGCGGGAGGTGGGATACGCAGTATTTT	CASSISSGRWDTQYF
TRBV5-4	-	TRBJ2-7	-	TGTGCCAGCAGCCACGGACACTACGAGCAGTACTTC	CASSHGHYEQYF
TRBV18	TRBD2	TRBJ2-3	-	TGTGCCAGCTCGTGGGGACTAGCGGCGAGGGGACCAGATACGCAGTATTTT	CASSWGLAARGPDTQYF
TRBV7-9	TRBD2	TRBJ2-5	-	TGTGCCAGCAGCTTAGAGATGGGACTAGCGGCATCAGAGACCCAGTACTTC	CASSLEMGLAASETQYF
TRBV27	-	TRBJ2-3	-	TGTGCCAGCAGTGGGAGCGACACAGATACGCAGTATTTT	CASSGSDTDTQYF
TRBV28	-	TRBJ2-2	few	TGTGCTTCGTCGGGTTCGGGCGGGGAGCTGTTTTTT	CASSGSGGELFF
TRBV4-3	TRBD2	TRBJ2-7	-	TGCGCCAGCAGCCAGAGGGGACTAGCGGGAAGTCGCCACGAGCAGTACTTC	CASSQRGLAGSRHEQYF
TRBV28	-	TRBJ2-7	-	TGTGCCAGCACACCCGGCGGACTACTAGTCGTTCAATACGAGCAGTACTTC	CASTPGGLLVVQYEQYF
TRBV28	-	TRBJ2-5	-	TGTGCCAGCAGTAGAGGTCAAGAGACCCAGTACTTC	CASSRGQETQYF
TRBV5-1	TRBD1	TRBJ2-2	-	TGCGCCAGCAACAGGGGGGAGGCCGGGGAGCTGTTTTTT	CASNRGEAGELFF
TRBV18	-	TRBJ2-7	-	TGTGCCAGCTCACCCGAACAGGGCGCCTACGAGCAGTACTTC	CASSPEQGAYEQYF